One sample yielded the 26 T cell receptor beta chains listed below, sequenced in a study of blood T cell repertoires in COVID-19. Measured with immunoSEQ multiplex PCR; TCRdb has only the in-frame clones, and not every one. Altogether about 110,000 clones are present, about 70% being singletons, with the ten largest covering about 1%. The sample taken for sequencing was peripheral blood. These receptors were obtained from a human donor with acute or convalescent COVID-19. The donor label of this sample is uncertain.

In its sample, this clone was seen a few times. V gene TRBV5-1 combines with J gene TRBJ1-2; a weak D match, TRBD1 (6 bases). Per the germline V gene, CDR1 is SGHRS and CDR2 is YFSETQ. V shed 3 bases and J shed 4 bases, with 13 bases lying between them. CDR3 size: 14 residues. The CDR3 nucleotides are TGCGCCAGCAGCTCAAGGTTGGACAGCTATGGCTACACCTTC. It translates to CASSSRLDSYGYTF. The whole variable domain, filled in from reference TRBV5-1 and TRBJ1-2, reads KAGVTQTPRYLIKTRGQQVTLSCSPISGHRSVSWYQQTPGQGLQFLFEYFSETQRNKGNFPGRFSGRQFSNSRSEMNVSTLELGDSALYLCASSSRLDSYGYTFGSGTRLTVV.

This clone came up a few times. The chain is built from TRBV15 and TRBJ1-5; D not certain. Germline CDR1 and CDR2: LNHNV and YYDKDF (reference sequence). This CDR3 is built from 14 residues. Trimming pared 2 bases from V and 0 bases from J, leaving 5 bases between. CDR3 DNA: TGTGCCACCAGCAGATTAAATAGCAATCAGCCCCAGCATTTT. Its translation: CATSRLNSNQPQHF.

The chain is built from TRBV2 and TRBJ1-2; 8 bases align to TRBD1. The germline V gene has CDR1 SNHLY and CDR2 FYNNEI. Germline trimming cut 6 bases from V and 2 bases from J; bases unmatched to any gene: 2. CDR3 size: 13 residues. CDR3: CASSRDRNYGYTF. CDR3 nucleotide sequence: TGTGCCAGCAGCCGGGACAGGAACTATGGCTACACCTTC.

This clone has a single count. CDR3 nucleotides: TGTGCCAGCAGCCAGCCAGGGACTAGCCAAGAGACCCAGTACTTC. Its protein product is CASSQPGTSQETQYF. The V call is TRBV3-1 (or the pseudogene TRBV3-2), the J call TRBJ2-5, with 8 bases fitting TRBD2. Germline V gives CDR1 LGHDT, CDR2 YNNKEL (reference sequence). The CDR3 is 15 amino acids. V lost 3 bases and J lost 1; bases outside the gene matches: 4.

This clone was recorded a few times. Germline is not matched at one junction end, which may reflect a read error. J is TRBJ2-7 and V is TRBV2; TRBD1 matches 8 bases. CDR3 size: 14 residues. Germline CDR1 SNHLY, CDR2 FYNNEI. In DNA, the CDR3 is TGTGCCACCAGTCCCGGGACAGGCACCTACGAGCAGTACTTC. Its translation: CATSPGTGTYEQYF.

This clone was counted many times. The chain recombines TRBV2 with TRBJ1-2; D not resolved. Trimming left V 4 bases short and J 4 bases short, with 16 bases between. The CDR3 sequence is 15 residues long. Germline-derived CDR1 and CDR2 are SNHLY and FYNNEI. The CDR3 bases are TGTGCCAGCAGTGTATTCGGCGGGGAGGGCTATGGCTACACCTTC. Its translation is CASSVFGGEGYGYTF.

This clone appeared once. CDR3 region: CASSLTGGLSGNTIYF. The CDR3 region has the DNA TGTGCCAGCAGTTTAACAGGGGGTCTCTCTGGAAACACCATATATTTT. V and J are TRBV6-5 and TRBJ1-3; 8 nucleotides agree with TRBD1. J lost 0 bases, V lost 4 bases, and 5 bases had no gene match. The CDR3 spans 16 residues. Germline values: CDR1 MNHEY, CDR2 SVGAGI.

V gene TRBV3-1 (or the pseudogene TRBV3-2) combines with J gene TRBJ1-6; 8 bases align to TRBD1. Germline trimming cut 4 bases from V and 10 bases from J; bases unmatched to any gene: 9. The length of the CDR3 is 15 residues. Per germline, CDR1 LGHDT and CDR2 YNNKEL (reference sequence). The DNA for the CDR3 is TGTGCCAGCAGCCGATTAGGACAGGGTCAGTCACCCCTCCACTTT. This gives the protein CASSRLGQGQSPLHF.

This CDR3 is CASTNPGTAVLPEYTGELFF. The DNA of the CDR3 is TGTGCCAGCACCAACCCCGGGACAGCAGTTCTGCCCGAGTACACCGGGGAGCTGTTTTTT. V gene TRBV28 combines with J gene TRBJ2-2; 7 bases match TRBD1. Germline V gives CDR1 MDHEN, CDR2 SYDVKM. This CDR3 is 20 amino acids long. Unmatched junction bases numbered 23, after V lost 7 bases and J lost 3 bases.

The chain links TRBV27 to TRBJ2-5; D is possibly TRBD2 (6 bases). V lost 4 bases and J lost 2, with 14 bases in between. Per the germline V gene, CDR1 is MNHEY and CDR2 is SMNVEV (reference sequence). The CDR3 loop spans 15 amino acids. The CDR3 DNA follows: TGTGCCAGCAGTTCGGGGGTCGTGGGGCAAGAGACCCAGTACTTC. Protein: CASSSGVVGQETQYF.

This clone was detected only once. This chain uses TRBV5-1 with TRBJ2-7, with TRBD1 matching 8 bases. Germline CDR1 and CDR2: SGHRS and YFSETQ. The CDR3 spans 16 residues. V lost 4 bases, J lost 5 bases, and 14 bases stayed unmatched. In DNA, the CDR3 is TGCGCCAGCAGCGTAGGGACAGGAACTTTGTCCGACGAGCAGTACGTC. Translated, it gives CASSVGTGTLSDEQYV.

This clone came up a few times. The rearrangement links TRBV6-1 to TRBJ1-1, with 9 nucleotides matching TRBD1. Germline trimming cut 0 bases from V and 6 bases from J; bases unmatched to any gene: 5. CDR1 MNHNS and CDR2 SASEGT come from the germline V gene. CDR3 length: 15 amino acids. In DNA, the CDR3 is TGTGCCAGCAGTGAAGCGCGGACAGGGGTTGCTGAAGCTTTCTTT. Protein: CASSEARTGVAEAFF.

A few counts support this clone. CDR3 region: CAWTRRGYSGNTIYF. The CDR3 coding sequence is TGTGCCTGGACCCGACGGGGTTACTCTGGAAACACCATATATTTT. The rearrangement joins TRBV30 to TRBJ1-3; D ambiguous. Germline-derived CDR1 and CDR2 are GTSNPN and SVGIG (reference sequence). Trimming left V 4 bases short and J 0 bases short, with 13 bases between. This CDR3 has 15 residues.

The V gene is TRBV4-2, the J gene TRBJ1-5; TRBD1 is a possible D gene (6 bases). The ends were cut back, 0 bases at V and 6 bases at J, with 12 bases in the middle. The CDR3 covers 15 residues. Germline V gene data show CDR1 as LGHNA and CDR2 as YNFKEQ. The CDR3 DNA sequence: TGTGCCAGCAGCCAAGATAGGCAGGGGCTTCAGCCCCAGCATTTT. Translated, it gives CASSQDRQGLQPQHF.

The rearrangement uses TRBV6-6 and TRBJ1-2, with TRBD1 matching 8 bases. From germline, CDR1 is MNHNY and CDR2 SVGAGI (reference sequence). CDR3 length equals 17 residues. V shed 5 bases, J shed 0 bases, and the junction held 11 bases outside the gene matches. The CDR3 reads CASSLGAGGLANYGYTF. The CDR3 DNA reads as TGTGCCAGCAGTCTTGGGGCAGGGGGCCTTGCTAACTATGGCTACACCTTC.

This chain links TRBV6-1 with TRBJ1-1; 7 bases line up with TRBD1. CDR1 and CDR2 from the germline V gene are MNHNS and SASEGT. This CDR3 has 18 amino acids. After removal of 0 bases from V and 4 bases from J, the junction contained 14 bases not matched to a gene. As DNA, the CDR3 is TGTGCCAGCAGTGAAGCCCCAGGGGGGTTCGGGCTAAGCACTGAAGCTTTCTTT. Translated: CASSEAPGGFGLSTEAFF.

Only one count was recorded for this clone. DNA of the CDR3: TGTGCCAGCAGCATGCGGGACAGGTCCTACGAGCAGTACGTC. Residues: CASSMRDRSYEQYV. The chain uses TRBV7-8 and TRBJ2-7; TRBD1 aligns across 8 bases. From germline, CDR1 is SGHVS and CDR2 FQNEAQ. With 5 bases clipped from V and 1 base from J, the junction kept 4 bases outside the gene matches. The CDR3 has 14 residues.

The J gene is TRBJ1-1, the V gene TRBV11-2, with 7 bases fitting TRBD1. CDR1 is SGHAT, CDR2 FQNNGV, per germline. Unmatched junction bases numbered 6, after V lost 4 bases and J lost 1 base. The CDR3 totals 15 residues. The CDR3 DNA reads TGTGCCAGCAGCTCTCAGGGGGGAACGAACACTGAAGCTTTCTTT. Amino acids: CASSSQGGTNTEAFF.

This rearrangement joins TRBV24-1 to TRBJ1-5; D is ambiguous. CDR1 and CDR2 from the germline V gene are KGHDR and SFDVKD. The CDR3 is 13 residues long. Trimming left V 3 bases short and J 4 bases short, with 6 bases between. The DNA of the CDR3 is TGTGCCACCAGTGATCGTATTAATCAGCCCCAGCATTTT. Its protein product is CATSDRINQPQHF.

The chain recombines TRBV15 with TRBJ1-4; no clear D gene. The V and J ends lost 6 bases and 4 bases respectively, with 9 bases between them. This CDR3 contains 13 residues. The germline CDR1 and CDR2 sequences are LNHNV and YYDKDF (reference sequence). The CDR3 protein is CATRRTYNEKLFF. CDR3 nucleotide sequence: TGTGCCACCAGGCGGACTTATAATGAAAAACTGTTTTTT.

The chain has TRBV28 and TRBJ2-7; D gene ambiguous. The CDR3 has 12 residues. In germline, CDR1 is MDHEN, CDR2 SYDVKM. Trimming left V 2 bases short and J 2 bases short, with 4 bases between. The CDR3 DNA reads TGTGCCAGCAGTTTACAAACCTACGAGCAGTACTTC. Translated, it gives CASSLQTYEQYF. Full variable domain (rest looked up from reference TRBV28 and TRBJ2-7): DVKVTQSSRYLVKRTGEKVFLECVQDMDHENMFWYRQDPGLGLRLIYFSYDVKMKEKGDIPEGYSVSREKKERFSLILESASTNQTSMYLCASSLQTYEQYFGPGTRLTVT.

This clone was counted between two and nine times. V gene TRBV7-6 combines with J gene TRBJ1-1; D is unresolved. The V and J ends lost 5 bases and 2 bases respectively, with 21 bases between them. From germline, CDR1 is SGHVS and CDR2 FNYEAQ. There are 17 residues in the CDR3. The CDR3 spells CASSLRPPGVLNTEAFF. In DNA form, the CDR3 reads TGTGCCAGCAGCCTGCGGCCCCCCGGGGTATTAAACACTGAAGCTTTCTTT.

The V and J genes are TRBV5-1 and TRBJ2-5, with D tentatively TRBD2 (6 bases). The V and J ends lost 7 bases and 5 bases respectively, with 24 bases between them. This CDR3 is 16 amino acids long. Germline V lookup: CDR1 SGHRS, CDR2 YFSETQ. The CDR3 region has the DNA TGCGCCAGCGTACCGACGAAGGGAGGTCCAGCGGAGACCCAGTACTTC. Its protein is CASVPTKGGPAETQYF.

V gene TRBV7-9 combines with J gene TRBJ2-1; D gene ambiguous. V lost 7 bases to trimming and J lost 0 bases, with 19 bases between them. There are 17 residues in the CDR3. Per the germline V gene, CDR1 is SEHNR and CDR2 is FQNEAQ (reference sequence). The CDR3 coding sequence is TGTGCCAGCACTTCCAGTTCTACAGCCGGCTCCTACAATGAGCAGTTCTTC. Its translation is CASTSSSTAGSYNEQFF. Using reference TRBV7-9 and TRBJ2-1 for the parts outside the CDR3, the full variable domain is DTGVSQNPRHKITKRGQNVTFRCDPISEHNRLYWYRQTLGQGPEFLTYFQNEAQLEKSRLLSDRFSAERPKGSFSTLEIQRTEQGDSAMYLCASTSSSTAGSYNEQFFGPGTRLTVL.

This chain links TRBV6-6 with TRBJ1-3; tentatively, D is TRBD1 (6 bases). The CDR3 runs to 15 residues. The germline V and J ends were trimmed by 7 bases and 4 bases, with 17 bases remaining between them. Looked up from germline, CDR1 is MNHNY and CDR2 is SVGAGI (reference sequence). The CDR3 DNA reads TGTGCCAGCACTTCGGACAGAGTTCCCGGAAACACCATATATTTT. This encodes CASTSDRVPGNTIYF.

This rearrangement joins TRBV7-9 to TRBJ2-2; 7 bases are shared with TRBD1. Germline lookup yields CDR1 SEHNR and CDR2 FQNEAQ (reference sequence). The CDR3 runs to 14 residues. V dropped 1 base and J dropped 7; count of bases not matched to a gene: 3. The CDR3: CASSLGQGNGELFF. The DNA of the CDR3 is TGTGCCAGCAGCTTAGGACAGGGCAACGGGGAGCTGTTTTTT.